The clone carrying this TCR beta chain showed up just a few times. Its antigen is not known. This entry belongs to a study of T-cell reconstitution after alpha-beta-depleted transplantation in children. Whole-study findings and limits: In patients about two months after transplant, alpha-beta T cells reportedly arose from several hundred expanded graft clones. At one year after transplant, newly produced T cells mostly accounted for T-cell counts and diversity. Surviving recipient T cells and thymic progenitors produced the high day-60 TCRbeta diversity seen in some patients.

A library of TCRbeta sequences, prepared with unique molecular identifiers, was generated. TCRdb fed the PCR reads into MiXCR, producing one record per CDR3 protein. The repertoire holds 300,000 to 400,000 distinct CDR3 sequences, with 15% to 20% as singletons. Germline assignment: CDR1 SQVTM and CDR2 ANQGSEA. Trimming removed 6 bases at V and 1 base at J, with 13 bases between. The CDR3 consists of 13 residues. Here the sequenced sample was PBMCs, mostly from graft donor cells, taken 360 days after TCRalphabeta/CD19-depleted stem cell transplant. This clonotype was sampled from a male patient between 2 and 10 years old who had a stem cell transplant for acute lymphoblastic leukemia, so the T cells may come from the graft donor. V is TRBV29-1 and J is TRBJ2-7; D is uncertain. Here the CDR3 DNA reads TGCAGCGTCAAGAGAGGTACATCCTACGAGCAGTACTTC. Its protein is CSVKRGTSYEQYF.